This TCR beta chain was retrieved from a study of CD8 T cells in ankylosing spondylitis. Study observations and caveats: Reported data indicate significant enrichment of disease-linked clones within matched ankylosing spondylitis synovial fluid. A TCR beta motif of fewer than ten highly homologous variants appeared characteristic of ankylosing spondylitis blood. In synovial fluid and blood from reactive arthritis, some motif variants were previously reported.

The CDR3 is 15 amino acids. Trimming shortened V by 3 bases and J by 5 bases, and 14 bases separated the two germline ends. This clonotype was observed at least ten times. Its specificity is not known. As the method for making TCR beta libraries, quantitative 5'-RACE with molecular barcodes was used. TCRdb independently ran MiXCR on the 5' RACE reads; one entry per CDR3 protein. In the table there are some 140,000 distinct CDR3 sequences, more than 15% of which are singletons. The clonotype originates from a male donor with ankylosing spondylitis. Sequenced sample: blood, either unsorted or a sorted T cell fraction (not recorded which). The V gene is TRBV12-3 or TRBV12-4, the J gene TRBJ2-1, with TRBD2 as a possible D gene (6 bases). The CDR3 here is CASSFGGELDNEQFF. The CDR3 bases are TGTGCCAGCAGTTTCGGGGGAGAGTTAGACAATGAGCAGTTCTTC.